This T cell receptor beta chain comes out of a study of T cells in tuberculosis. Method: immunoSEQ multiplex PCR; TCRdb's copy keeps in-frame clones and lacks some. The sample holds more than 40,000 clones, approximately 94% seen once. The source of this sequence is a donor between 10 and 29 years old with latent tuberculosis or without tuberculosis infection. Some clones in this sample may be carry-over from other donors' samples. Source material: PBMCs.

The CDR3 reads CASTLHPPLAGGLLGEQYF. The DNA for the CDR3 is TGTGCCAGCACCCTTCACCCTCCGCTAGCGGGAGGACTCCTTGGCGAGCAGTACTTC. This chain joins TRBV4-2 and TRBJ2-7; TRBD2 matches 11 bases. CDR3 size: 19 residues. Unmatched junction bases numbered 23, after V lost 7 bases and J lost 6 bases. Germline V gene data show CDR1 as LGHNA and CDR2 as YNFKEQ.